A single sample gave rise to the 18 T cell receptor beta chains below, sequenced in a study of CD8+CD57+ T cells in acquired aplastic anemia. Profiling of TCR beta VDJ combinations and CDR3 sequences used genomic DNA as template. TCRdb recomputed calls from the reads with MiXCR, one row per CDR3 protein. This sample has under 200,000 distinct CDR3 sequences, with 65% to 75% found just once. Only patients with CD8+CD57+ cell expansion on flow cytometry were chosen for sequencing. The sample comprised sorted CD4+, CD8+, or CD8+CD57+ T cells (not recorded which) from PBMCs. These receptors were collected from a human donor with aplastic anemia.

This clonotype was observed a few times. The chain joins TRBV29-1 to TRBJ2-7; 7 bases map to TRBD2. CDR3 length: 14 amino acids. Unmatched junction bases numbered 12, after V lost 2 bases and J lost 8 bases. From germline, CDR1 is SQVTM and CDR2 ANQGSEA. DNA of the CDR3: TGCAGCGTTGAACCTCCCGGGAGGCCTACGAAGCAGTACTTC. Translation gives CSVEPPGRPTKQYF.

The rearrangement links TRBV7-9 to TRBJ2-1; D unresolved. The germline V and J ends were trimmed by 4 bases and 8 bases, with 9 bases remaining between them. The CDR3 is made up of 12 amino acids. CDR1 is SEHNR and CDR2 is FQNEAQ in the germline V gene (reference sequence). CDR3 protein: CASSWDIDEQFF. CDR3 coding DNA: TGTGCCAGCAGCTGGGATATTGATGAGCAGTTCTTC. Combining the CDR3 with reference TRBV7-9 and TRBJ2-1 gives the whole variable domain DTGVSQNPRHKITKRGQNVTFRCDPISEHNRLYWYRQTLGQGPEFLTYFQNEAQLEKSRLLSDRFSAERPKGSFSTLEIQRTEQGDSAMYLCASSWDIDEQFFGPGTRLTVL.

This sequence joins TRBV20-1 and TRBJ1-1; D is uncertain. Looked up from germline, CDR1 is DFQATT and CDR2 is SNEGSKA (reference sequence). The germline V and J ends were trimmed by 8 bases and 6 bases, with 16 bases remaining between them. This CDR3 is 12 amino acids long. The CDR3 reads CSPTSNGAEAFF. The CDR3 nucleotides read TGCAGTCCTACTAGCAACGGCGCTGAAGCTTTCTTT.

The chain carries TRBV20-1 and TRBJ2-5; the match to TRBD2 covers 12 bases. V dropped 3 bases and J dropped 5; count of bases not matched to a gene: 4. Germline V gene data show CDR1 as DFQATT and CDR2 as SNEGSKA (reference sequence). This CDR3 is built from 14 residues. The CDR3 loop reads CSARLAGGRETQYF. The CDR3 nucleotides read TGCAGTGCTAGGCTAGCGGGGGGGCGGGAGACCCAGTACTTC.

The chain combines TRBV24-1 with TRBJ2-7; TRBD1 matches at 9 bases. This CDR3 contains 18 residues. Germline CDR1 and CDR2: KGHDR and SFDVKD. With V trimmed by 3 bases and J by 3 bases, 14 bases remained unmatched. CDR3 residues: CATSDGGPGTGPIYEQYV. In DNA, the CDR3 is TGTGCCACCAGTGATGGGGGGCCCGGGACAGGGCCGATCTACGAGCAGTACGTC.

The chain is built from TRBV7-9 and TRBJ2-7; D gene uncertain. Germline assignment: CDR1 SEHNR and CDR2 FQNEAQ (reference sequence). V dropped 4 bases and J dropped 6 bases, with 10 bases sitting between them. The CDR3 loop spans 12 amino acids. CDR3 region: CASSSMRSEQYF. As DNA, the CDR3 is TGTGCCAGCAGCTCCATGAGAAGCGAGCAGTACTTC.

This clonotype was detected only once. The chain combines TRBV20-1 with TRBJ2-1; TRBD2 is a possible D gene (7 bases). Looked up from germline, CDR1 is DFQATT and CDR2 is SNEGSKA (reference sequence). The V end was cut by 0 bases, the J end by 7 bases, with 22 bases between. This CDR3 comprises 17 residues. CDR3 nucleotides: TGCAGTGCTAGAGATAGGGGGGGGCCCTTTGATGCAAATGAGCAGTTCTTC. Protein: CSARDRGGPFDANEQFF.

The CDR3 loop reads CAGGRTYTGELFF. CDR3 nucleotides: TGTGCCGGGGGGCGGACCTACACCGGGGAGCTGTTTTTT. The chain couples TRBV2 to TRBJ2-2, with D perhaps TRBD1 or TRBD2 (6 bases each). The CDR3 has 13 residues. Germline V gene sequence: CDR1 SNHLY, CDR2 FYNNEI. Trimming cost V 11 bases and J 3 bases, with 13 bases left between them.

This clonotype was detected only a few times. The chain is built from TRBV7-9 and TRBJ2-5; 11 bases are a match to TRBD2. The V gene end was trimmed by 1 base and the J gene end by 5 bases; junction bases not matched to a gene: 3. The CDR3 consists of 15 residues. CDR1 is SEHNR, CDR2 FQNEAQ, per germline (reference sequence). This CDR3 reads CASSLVAGGEETQYF. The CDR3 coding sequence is TGTGCCAGCAGCTTAGTAGCGGGGGGGGAGGAGACCCAGTACTTC.

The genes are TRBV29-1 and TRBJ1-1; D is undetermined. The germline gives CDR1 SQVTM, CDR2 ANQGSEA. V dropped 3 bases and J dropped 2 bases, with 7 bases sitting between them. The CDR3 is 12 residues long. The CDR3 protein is CSVERRNTEAFF. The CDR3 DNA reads TGCAGCGTTGAGCGTCGTAACACTGAAGCTTTCTTT.

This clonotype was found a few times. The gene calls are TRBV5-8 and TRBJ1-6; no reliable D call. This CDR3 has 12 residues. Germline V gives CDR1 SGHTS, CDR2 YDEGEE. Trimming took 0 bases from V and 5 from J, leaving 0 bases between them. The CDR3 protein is CASSLDNSPLHF. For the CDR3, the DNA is TGTGCCAGCAGCTTGGATAATTCACCCCTCCACTTT.

The CDR3 sequence is CATSKSGQGAHEQYF. CDR3 bases: TGTGCCACCAGCAAATCCGGACAGGGTGCCCACGAGCAGTACTTC. The V gene is TRBV15, the J gene TRBJ2-7; 8 nucleotides match TRBD1. The CDR3 runs to 15 residues. From germline, CDR1 is LNHNV and CDR2 YYDKDF (reference sequence). After removal of 4 bases from V and 5 bases from J, the junction contained 10 bases not matched to a gene. The whole variable domain, remainder taken from reference TRBV15 and TRBJ2-7, is DAMVIQNPRYQVTQFGKPVTLSCSQTLNHNVMYWYQQKSSQAPKLLFHYYDKDFNNEADTPDNFQSRRPNTSFCFLDIRSPGLGDTAMYLCATSKSGQGAHEQYFGPGTRLTVT.

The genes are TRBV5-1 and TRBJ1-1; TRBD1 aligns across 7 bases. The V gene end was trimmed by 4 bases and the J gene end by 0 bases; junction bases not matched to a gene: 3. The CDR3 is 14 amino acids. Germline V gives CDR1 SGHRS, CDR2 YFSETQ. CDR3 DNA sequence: TGCGCCAGCAGCGGGGACAGCATGAACACTGAAGCTTTCTTT. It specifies CASSGDSMNTEAFF.

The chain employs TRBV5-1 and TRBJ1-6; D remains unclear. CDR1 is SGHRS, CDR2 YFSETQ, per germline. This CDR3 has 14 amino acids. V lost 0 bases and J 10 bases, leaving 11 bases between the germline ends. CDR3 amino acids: CASSLEGSFSPLHF. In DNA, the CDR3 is TGCGCCAGCAGCTTGGAGGGCAGTTTCTCACCCCTCCACTTT.

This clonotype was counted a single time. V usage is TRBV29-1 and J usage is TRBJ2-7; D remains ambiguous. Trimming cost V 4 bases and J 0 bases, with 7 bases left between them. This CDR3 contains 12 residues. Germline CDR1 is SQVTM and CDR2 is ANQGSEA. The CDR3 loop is CSVGVGSYEQYF. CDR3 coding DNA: TGCAGCGTTGGGGTGGGCTCCTACGAGCAGTACTTC.

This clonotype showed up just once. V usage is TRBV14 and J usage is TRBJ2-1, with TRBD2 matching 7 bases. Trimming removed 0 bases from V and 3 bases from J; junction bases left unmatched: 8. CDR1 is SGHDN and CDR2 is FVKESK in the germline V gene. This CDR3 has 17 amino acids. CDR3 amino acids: CASSQDKLASLYNEQFF. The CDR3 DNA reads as TGTGCCAGCAGCCAAGATAAACTAGCGTCCCTCTACAATGAGCAGTTCTTC.

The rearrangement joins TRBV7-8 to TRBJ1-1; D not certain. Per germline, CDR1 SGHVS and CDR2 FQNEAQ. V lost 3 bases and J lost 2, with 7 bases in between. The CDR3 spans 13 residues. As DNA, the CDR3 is TGTGCCAGCAGCTTTGGCCATAACACTGAAGCTTTCTTT. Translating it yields CASSFGHNTEAFF.

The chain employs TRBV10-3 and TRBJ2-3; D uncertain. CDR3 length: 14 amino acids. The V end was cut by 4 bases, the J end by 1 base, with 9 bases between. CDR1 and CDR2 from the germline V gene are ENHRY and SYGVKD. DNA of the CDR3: TGTGCCATCAGTGCCCTAGGAGGCACAGATACGCAGTATTTT. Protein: CAISALGGTDTQYF.